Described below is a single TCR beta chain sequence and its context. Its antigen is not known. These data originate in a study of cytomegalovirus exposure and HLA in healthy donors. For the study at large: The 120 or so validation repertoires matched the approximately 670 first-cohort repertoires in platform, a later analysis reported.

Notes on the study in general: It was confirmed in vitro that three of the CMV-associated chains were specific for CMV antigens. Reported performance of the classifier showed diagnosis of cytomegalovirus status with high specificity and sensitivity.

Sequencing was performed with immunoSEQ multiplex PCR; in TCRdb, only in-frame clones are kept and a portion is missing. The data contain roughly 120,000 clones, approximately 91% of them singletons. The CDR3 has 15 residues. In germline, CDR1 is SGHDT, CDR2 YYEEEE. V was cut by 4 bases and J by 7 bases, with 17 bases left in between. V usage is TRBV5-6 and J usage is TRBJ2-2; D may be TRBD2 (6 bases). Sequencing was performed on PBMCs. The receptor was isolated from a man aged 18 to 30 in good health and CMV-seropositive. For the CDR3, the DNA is TGTGCCAGCAGCCCACGGGGCAGGGAGGTCGGGGAGCTGTTTTTT. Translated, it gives CASSPRGREVGELFF. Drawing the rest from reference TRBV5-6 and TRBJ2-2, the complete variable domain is DAGVTQSPTHLIKTRGQQVTLRCSPKSGHDTVSWYQQALGQGPQFIFQYYEEEERQRGNFPDRFSGHQFPNYSSELNVNALLLGDSALYLCASSPRGREVGELFFGEGSRLTVL.